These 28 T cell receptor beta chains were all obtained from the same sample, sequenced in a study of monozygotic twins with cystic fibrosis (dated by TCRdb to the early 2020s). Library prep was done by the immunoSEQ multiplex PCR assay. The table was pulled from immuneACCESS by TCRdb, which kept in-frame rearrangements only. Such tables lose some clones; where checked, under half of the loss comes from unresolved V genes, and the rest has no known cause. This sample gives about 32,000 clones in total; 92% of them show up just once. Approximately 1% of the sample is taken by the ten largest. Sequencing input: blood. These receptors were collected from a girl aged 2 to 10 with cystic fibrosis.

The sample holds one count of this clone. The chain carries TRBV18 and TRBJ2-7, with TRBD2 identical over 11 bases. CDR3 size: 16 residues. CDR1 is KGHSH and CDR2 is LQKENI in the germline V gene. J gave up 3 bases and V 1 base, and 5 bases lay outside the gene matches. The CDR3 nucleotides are TGTGCCAGCTCACCACTCGGGACTAGCGGAGGCTACGAGCAGTACTTC. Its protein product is CASSPLGTSGGYEQYF.

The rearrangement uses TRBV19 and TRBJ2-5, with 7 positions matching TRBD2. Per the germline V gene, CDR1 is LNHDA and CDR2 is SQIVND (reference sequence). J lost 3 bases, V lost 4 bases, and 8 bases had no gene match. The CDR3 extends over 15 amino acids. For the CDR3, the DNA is TGTGCCAGTAGTACTGGGAGTCGGGGGGAAGAGACCCAGTACTTC. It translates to CASSTGSRGEETQYF.

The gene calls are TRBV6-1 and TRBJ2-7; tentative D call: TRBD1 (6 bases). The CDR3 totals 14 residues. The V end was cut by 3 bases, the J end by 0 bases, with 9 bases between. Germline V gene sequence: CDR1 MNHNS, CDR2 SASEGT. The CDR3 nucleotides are TGTGCCAGCAGTGAGGGCAGGGGCTCCTACGAGCAGTACTTC. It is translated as CASSEGRGSYEQYF.

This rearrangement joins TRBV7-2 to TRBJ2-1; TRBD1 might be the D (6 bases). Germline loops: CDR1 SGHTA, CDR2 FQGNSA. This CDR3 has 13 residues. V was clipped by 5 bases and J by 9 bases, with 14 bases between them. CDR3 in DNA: TGTGCCAGCAGCCCTACAGGGCTGGTTGAGCAGTTCTTC. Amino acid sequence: CASSPTGLVEQFF.

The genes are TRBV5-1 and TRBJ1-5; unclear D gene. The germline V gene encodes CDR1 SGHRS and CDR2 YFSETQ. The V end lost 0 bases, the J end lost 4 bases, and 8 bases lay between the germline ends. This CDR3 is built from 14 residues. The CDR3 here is CASSLVGGNQPQHF. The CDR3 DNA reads TGCGCCAGCAGCTTGGTGGGAGGTAATCAGCCCCAGCATTTT. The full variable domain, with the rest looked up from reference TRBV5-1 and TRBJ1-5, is KAGVTQTPRYLIKTRGQQVTLSCSPISGHRSVSWYQQTPGQGLQFLFEYFSETQRNKGNFPGRFSGRQFSNSRSEMNVSTLELGDSALYLCASSLVGGNQPQHFGDGTRLSIL.

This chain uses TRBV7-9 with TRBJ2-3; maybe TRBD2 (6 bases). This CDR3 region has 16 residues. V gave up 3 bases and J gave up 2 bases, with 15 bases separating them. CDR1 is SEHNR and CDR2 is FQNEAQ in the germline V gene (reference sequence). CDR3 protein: CASSFGGPFLTDTQYF. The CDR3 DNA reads TGTGCCAGCAGCTTCGGAGGGCCATTTCTCACAGATACGCAGTATTTT.

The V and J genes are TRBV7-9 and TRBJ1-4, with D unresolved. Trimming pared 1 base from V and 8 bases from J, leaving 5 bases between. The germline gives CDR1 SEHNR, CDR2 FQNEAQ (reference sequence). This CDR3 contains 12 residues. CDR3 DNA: TGTGCCAGCAGCTTAGACGGCGAAAAACTGTTTTTT. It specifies CASSLDGEKLFF.

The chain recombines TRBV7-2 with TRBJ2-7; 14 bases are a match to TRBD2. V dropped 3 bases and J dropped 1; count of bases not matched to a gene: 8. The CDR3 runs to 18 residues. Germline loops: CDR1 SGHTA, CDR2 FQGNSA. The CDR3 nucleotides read TGTGCCAGCAGCTTCCGGGGACTAGCGGGAGTGGAATCCTACGAGCAGTACTTC. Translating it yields CASSFRGLAGVESYEQYF.

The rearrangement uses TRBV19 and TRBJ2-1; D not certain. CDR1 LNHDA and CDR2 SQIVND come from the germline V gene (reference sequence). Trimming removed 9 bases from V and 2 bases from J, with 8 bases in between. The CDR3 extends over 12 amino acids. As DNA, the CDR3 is TGTGCCAGCACCAACACCTACAATGAGCAGTTCTTC. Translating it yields CASTNTYNEQFF.

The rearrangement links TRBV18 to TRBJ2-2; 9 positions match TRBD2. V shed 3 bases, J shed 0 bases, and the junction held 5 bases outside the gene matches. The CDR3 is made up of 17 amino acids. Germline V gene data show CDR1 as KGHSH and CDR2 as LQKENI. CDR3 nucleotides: TGTGCCAGCTCACCTATAGCGGGGGCCTCGAACACCGGGGAGCTGTTTTTT. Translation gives CASSPIAGASNTGELFF. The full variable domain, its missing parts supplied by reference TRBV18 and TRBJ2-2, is NAGVMQNPRHLVRRRGQEARLRCSPMKGHSHVYWYRQLPEEGLKFMVYLQKENIIDESGMPKERFSAEFPKEGPSILRIQQVVRGDSAAYFCASSPIAGASNTGELFFGEGSRLTVL.

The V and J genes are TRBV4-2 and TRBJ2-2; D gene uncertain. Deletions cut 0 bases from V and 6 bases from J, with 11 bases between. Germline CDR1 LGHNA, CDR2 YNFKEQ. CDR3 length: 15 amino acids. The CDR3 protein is CASSQDDGGSGELFF. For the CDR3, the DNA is TGTGCCAGCAGCCAAGATGATGGTGGATCCGGGGAGCTGTTTTTT.

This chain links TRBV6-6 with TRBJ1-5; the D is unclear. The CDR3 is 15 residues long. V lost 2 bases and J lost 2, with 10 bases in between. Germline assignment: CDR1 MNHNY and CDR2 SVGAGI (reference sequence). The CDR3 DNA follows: TGTGCCAGCAGTTACGTGCGAGGGCGCAATCAGCCCCAGCATTTT. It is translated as CASSYVRGRNQPQHF.

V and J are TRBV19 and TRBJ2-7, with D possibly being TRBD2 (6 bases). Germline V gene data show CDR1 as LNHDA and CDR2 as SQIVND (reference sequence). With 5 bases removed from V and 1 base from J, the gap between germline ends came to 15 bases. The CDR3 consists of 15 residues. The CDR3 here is CASSFFGGTSYEQYF. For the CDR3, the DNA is TGTGCCAGTAGTTTCTTTGGAGGGACTTCCTACGAGCAGTACTTC.

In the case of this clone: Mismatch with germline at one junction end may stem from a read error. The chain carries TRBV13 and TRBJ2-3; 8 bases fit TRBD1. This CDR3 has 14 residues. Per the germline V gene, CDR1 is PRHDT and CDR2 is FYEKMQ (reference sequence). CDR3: CASRLGTGPDTQYF. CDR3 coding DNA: TGTGCCAGCAGGTTAGGGACAGGCCCCGATACGCAGTATTTT.

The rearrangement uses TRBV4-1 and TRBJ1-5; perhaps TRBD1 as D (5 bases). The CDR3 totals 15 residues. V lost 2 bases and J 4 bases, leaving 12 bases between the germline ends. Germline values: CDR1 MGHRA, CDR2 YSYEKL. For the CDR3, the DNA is TGCGCCAGCAGCCAACTACAGGCGGGGAATCAGCCCCAGCATTTT. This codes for CASSQLQAGNQPQHF.

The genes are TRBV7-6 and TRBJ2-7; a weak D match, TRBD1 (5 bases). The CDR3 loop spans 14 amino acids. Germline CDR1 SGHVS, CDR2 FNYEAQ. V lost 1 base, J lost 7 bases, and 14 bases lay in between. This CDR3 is CASSLGDIGVEQYF. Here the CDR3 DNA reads TGTGCCAGCAGCTTAGGGGATATAGGGGTTGAGCAGTACTTC.

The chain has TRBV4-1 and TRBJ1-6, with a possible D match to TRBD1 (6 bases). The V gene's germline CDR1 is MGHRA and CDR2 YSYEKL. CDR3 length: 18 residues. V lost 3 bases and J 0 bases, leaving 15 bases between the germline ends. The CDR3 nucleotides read TGCGCCAGCAGCCACCGACAGGCTTTGAGCTCCTATAATTCACCCCTCCACTTT. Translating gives CASSHRQALSSYNSPLHF.

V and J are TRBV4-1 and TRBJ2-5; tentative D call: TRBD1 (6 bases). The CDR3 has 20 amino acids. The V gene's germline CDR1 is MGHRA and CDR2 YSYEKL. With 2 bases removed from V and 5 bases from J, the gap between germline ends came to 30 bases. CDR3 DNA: TGCGCCAGCAGCCAACATTCAGCAGGGGTGACTTCTGTAATGAGGGAGACCCAGTACTTC. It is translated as CASSQHSAGVTSVMRETQYF.

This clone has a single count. The CDR3 nucleotides read TGTGCCAGCAGTGATTCCGACATGGGGCTGGTCAGAGCTAGTGGCTACACCTTC. Protein product: CASSDSDMGLVRASGYTF. The V gene is TRBV25-1, the J gene TRBJ1-2; possibly TRBD1 for D (5 bases). Looked up from germline, CDR1 is MGHDK and CDR2 is SYGVNS. The CDR3 consists of 18 residues. V lost 3 bases to trimming and J lost 7 bases, with 27 bases between them.

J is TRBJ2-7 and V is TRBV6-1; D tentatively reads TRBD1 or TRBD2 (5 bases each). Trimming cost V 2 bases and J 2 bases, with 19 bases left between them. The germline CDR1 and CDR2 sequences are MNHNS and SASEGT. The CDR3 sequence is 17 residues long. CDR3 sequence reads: CASSEMGTPTRPYEQYF. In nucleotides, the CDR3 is TGTGCCAGCAGTGAAATGGGGACCCCGACAAGACCCTACGAGCAGTACTTC.

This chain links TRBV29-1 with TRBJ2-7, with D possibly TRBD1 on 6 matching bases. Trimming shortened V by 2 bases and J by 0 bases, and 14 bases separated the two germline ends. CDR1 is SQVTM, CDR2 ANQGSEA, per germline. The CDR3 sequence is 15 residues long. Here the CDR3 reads CSVESRTADSYEQYF. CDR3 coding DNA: TGCAGCGTTGAAAGTAGGACAGCTGACTCCTACGAGCAGTACTTC.

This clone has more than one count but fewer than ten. CDR3 bases: TGTGCCAGTAGTACTGGAAACTACGAGCAGTACTTC. Translating it yields CASSTGNYEQYF. The chain employs TRBV19 and TRBJ2-7; D gene unclear. The length of the CDR3 is 12 residues. The V gene lost 4 bases and the J gene lost 3 bases, with 7 bases spanning the gap. Germline V gives CDR1 LNHDA, CDR2 SQIVND (reference sequence).

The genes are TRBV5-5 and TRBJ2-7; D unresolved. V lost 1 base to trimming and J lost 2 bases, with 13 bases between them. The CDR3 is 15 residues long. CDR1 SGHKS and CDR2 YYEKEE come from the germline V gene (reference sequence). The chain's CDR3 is CASSLFQNSPYEQYF. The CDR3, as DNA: TGTGCCAGCAGCTTGTTTCAAAACAGCCCCTACGAGCAGTACTTC.

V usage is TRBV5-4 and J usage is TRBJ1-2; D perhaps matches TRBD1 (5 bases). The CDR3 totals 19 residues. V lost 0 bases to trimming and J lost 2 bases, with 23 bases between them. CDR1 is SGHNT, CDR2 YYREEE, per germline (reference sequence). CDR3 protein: CASSLDRGRGQMGNYGYTF. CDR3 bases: TGTGCCAGCAGCTTGGATCGGGGCCGGGGCCAAATGGGGAACTATGGCTACACCTTC. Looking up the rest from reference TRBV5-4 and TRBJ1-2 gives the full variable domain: ETGVTQSPTHLIKTRGQQVTLRCSSQSGHNTVSWYQQALGQGPQFIFQYYREEENGRGNFPPRFSGLQFPNYSSELNVNALELDDSALYLCASSLDRGRGQMGNYGYTFGSGTRLTVV.

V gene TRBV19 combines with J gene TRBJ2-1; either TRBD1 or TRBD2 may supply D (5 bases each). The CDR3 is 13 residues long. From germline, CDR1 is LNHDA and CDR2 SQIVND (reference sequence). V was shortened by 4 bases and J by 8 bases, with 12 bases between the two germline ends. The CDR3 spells CASSTSRGDEQFF. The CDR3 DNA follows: TGTGCCAGTAGTACCTCGCGAGGGGATGAGCAGTTCTTC.

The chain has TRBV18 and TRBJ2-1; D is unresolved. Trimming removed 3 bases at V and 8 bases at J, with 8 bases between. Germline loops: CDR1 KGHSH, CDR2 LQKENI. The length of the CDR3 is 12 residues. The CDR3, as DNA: TGTGCCAGCTCACCGAACAGCCATGAGCAGTTCTTC. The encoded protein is CASSPNSHEQFF. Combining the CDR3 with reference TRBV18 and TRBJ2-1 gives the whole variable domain NAGVMQNPRHLVRRRGQEARLRCSPMKGHSHVYWYRQLPEEGLKFMVYLQKENIIDESGMPKERFSAEFPKEGPSILRIQQVVRGDSAAYFCASSPNSHEQFFGPGTRLTVL.

The CDR3 sequence: CASRRGGSPDTQYF. CDR3 bases: TGTGCCAGCAGACGGGGGGGTTCGCCAGATACGCAGTATTTT. The chain has TRBV27 and TRBJ2-3, with 8 bases that match TRBD2. In germline, CDR1 is MNHEY, CDR2 SMNVEV (reference sequence). Trimming cost V 6 bases and J 4 bases; bases outside gene matches: 6. The CDR3 has 14 amino acids.

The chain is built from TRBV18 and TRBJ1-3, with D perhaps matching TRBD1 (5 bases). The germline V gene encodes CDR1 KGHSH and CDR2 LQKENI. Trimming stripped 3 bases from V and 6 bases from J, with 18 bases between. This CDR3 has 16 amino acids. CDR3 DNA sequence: TGTGCCAGCTCACCGCTCGCGACAGATGGTGTAAACACCATATATTTT. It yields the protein CASSPLATDGVNTIYF.